The 32 T cell receptor beta chains below were found in one sample sequenced in a study of patients with pleural tuberculosis. TCRdb redid the calling of the reads with MiXCR, one entry per CDR3 protein. The repertoire includes nearly 30,000 distinct CDR3 sequences, over 15% of them detected once, and about 4% sits in the top ten. Sequencing used peripheral blood. The receptor set was obtained from a human donor with pleural tuberculosis.

This clonotype counts as medium-sized. The chain couples TRBV28 to TRBJ1-1; D remains ambiguous. V lost 6 bases and J lost 3, with 11 bases in between. The length of the CDR3 is 13 residues. Germline CDR1 MDHEN, CDR2 SYDVKM. CDR3 amino acids: CASRGVRYTEAFF. The DNA for the CDR3 is TGTGCCAGCAGAGGCGTACGGTACACTGAAGCTTTCTTT. The variable domain in full, completed from reference TRBV28 and TRBJ1-1, reads DVKVTQSSRYLVKRTGEKVFLECVQDMDHENMFWYRQDPGLGLRLIYFSYDVKMKEKGDIPEGYSVSREKKERFSLILESASTNQTSMYLCASRGVRYTEAFFGQGTRLTVV.

This clonotype was counted at least ten times. The rearrangement uses TRBV19 and TRBJ1-5, with D perhaps matching TRBD1 (5 bases). CDR1 and CDR2 from the germline V gene are LNHDA and SQIVND (reference sequence). This CDR3 comprises 13 residues. The germline V and J ends were trimmed by 5 bases and 4 bases, with 9 bases remaining between them. DNA of the CDR3: TGTGCCAGTAGTGAACAGGTGAATCAGCCCCAGCATTTT. It translates to CASSEQVNQPQHF.

The J gene is TRBJ2-7, the V gene TRBV20-1, with 11 bases lining up with TRBD2. Germline V CDR1 and CDR2: DFQATT, SNEGSKA (reference sequence). This CDR3 contains 15 residues. The ends lost 4 bases at V and 0 bases at J; junction bases unmatched: 5. The CDR3 DNA sequence: TGCAGTGCTAAGGGACTAGCGGTAAGCTCCTACGAGCAGTACTTC. It is translated as CSAKGLAVSSYEQYF.

This clonotype was counted ten times or more. DNA of the CDR3: TGTGCCAGCAGTTTACCTCCTTACAATGAGCAGTTCTTC. The encoded protein is CASSLPPYNEQFF. The rearrangement joins TRBV27 to TRBJ2-1; D remains unclear. This CDR3 contains 13 residues. V was clipped by 2 bases and J by 4 bases, with 6 bases between them. Per the germline V gene, CDR1 is MNHEY and CDR2 is SMNVEV (reference sequence).

This clonotype was counted at least ten times. The chain combines TRBV12-5 with TRBJ1-5, with TRBD1 matching over 9 bases. Unmatched junction bases numbered 20, after V lost 9 bases and J lost 2 bases. Germline V gives CDR1 LGHNT, CDR2 FRNRAP. This CDR3 comprises 19 residues. The CDR3 here is CASLNRDRVLVDGNQPQHF. DNA of the CDR3: TGTGCTAGCTTGAACCGGGACAGGGTTCTGGTAGACGGCAATCAGCCCCAGCATTTT. Using reference TRBV12-5 and TRBJ1-5 for the parts outside the CDR3, the full variable domain is DARVTQTPRHKVTEMGQEVTMRCQPILGHNTVFWYRQTMMQGLELLAYFRNRAPLDDSGMPKDRFSAEMPDATLATLKIQPSEPRDSAVYFCASLNRDRVLVDGNQPQHFGDGTRLSIL.

This clonotype was counted many times. The chain employs TRBV4-1 and TRBJ1-5; D gene uncertain. The V gene's germline CDR1 is MGHRA and CDR2 YSYEKL. This CDR3 spans 13 amino acids. The V and J ends lost 4 bases and 7 bases respectively, with 11 bases between them. The CDR3 DNA sequence: TGCGCCAGCAGCCGATGGAGAGACCAGCCCCAGCATTTT. Translating it yields CASSRWRDQPQHF.

This clonotype appeared once. A much larger clone is a single base away; this may be a read error. The rearrangement joins TRBV29-1 to TRBJ1-2; D is possibly TRBD1 (5 bases). The CDR3 covers 11 residues. Germline loops: CDR1 SQVTM, CDR2 ANQGSEA. CDR3 coding DNA: TGCAGCGTTGAGAGAGGGGATGGCTGCACCTTC. This codes for CSVERGDGCTF.

The table lists this clonotype with many counts. The chain recombines TRBV19 with TRBJ1-5, with D tentatively TRBD1 (6 bases). This CDR3 spans 15 amino acids. Looked up from germline, CDR1 is LNHDA and CDR2 is SQIVND (reference sequence). V was trimmed by 3 bases and J by 5 bases, leaving 14 bases between them. CDR3 loop: CASSIPDRTHQPQHF. CDR3 DNA: TGTGCCAGTAGTATCCCTGACAGGACACATCAGCCCCAGCATTTT. Combining the CDR3 with reference TRBV19 and TRBJ1-5 gives the whole variable domain DGGITQSPKYLFRKEGQNVTLSCEQNLNHDAMYWYRQDPGQGLRLIYYSQIVNDFQKGDIAEGYSVSREKKESFPLTVTSAQKNPTAFYLCASSIPDRTHQPQHFGDGTRLSIL.

This clonotype was observed once. The chain is built from TRBV28 and TRBJ2-1; 10 bases line up with TRBD2. The CDR3 consists of 14 residues. With V trimmed by 6 bases and J by 9 bases, 8 bases remained unmatched. Germline V CDR1 and CDR2: MDHEN, SYDVKM. CDR3: CASSSSGRGSEQFF. Here the CDR3 DNA reads TGTGCCAGCAGCTCTAGCGGGAGAGGCAGTGAGCAGTTCTTC.

The chain joins TRBV5-6 to TRBJ2-1, with 7 bases lining up with TRBD2. The CDR3 is made up of 14 amino acids. From germline, CDR1 is SGHDT and CDR2 YYEEEE. V was clipped by 4 bases and J by 0 bases; unmatched bases: 1. CDR3 in amino acids: CASSTGGSYNEQFF. The CDR3 DNA reads as TGTGCCAGCAGCACGGGAGGCTCCTACAATGAGCAGTTCTTC.

This clonotype was seen many times. A junction end diverges from the germline sequence, so it may reflect a read error. V is TRBV27 and J is TRBJ2-1, with 9 nucleotides matching TRBD1. CDR1 is MNHEY, CDR2 SMNVEV, per germline (reference sequence). The CDR3 totals 15 residues. The CDR3 DNA follows: TGTACCAGCAGTTCTCATACGGACAGGGGAGGTGAGCAGTTCTTC. Residues: CTSSSHTDRGGEQFF.

This clonotype was observed at least ten times. The rearrangement uses TRBV7-6 and TRBJ1-3; D possibly corresponds to TRBD1 (5 bases). Trimming pared 5 bases from V and 7 bases from J, leaving 9 bases between. The CDR3 is 12 amino acids. Germline lookup yields CDR1 SGHVS and CDR2 FNYEAQ. The CDR3 loop reads CASSTQGNTIYF. For the CDR3, the DNA is TGTGCCAGCAGCACTCAGGGTAACACCATATATTTT.

This clonotype was counted ten times or more. The V call is TRBV12-3 or TRBV12-4, the J call TRBJ1-3; no clear D gene. Trimming stripped 5 bases from V and 4 bases from J, with 9 bases between. This CDR3 comprises 13 residues. CDR3 DNA: TGTGCCAGCAGTCTCCACGAAGGAAACACCATATATTTT. Its translation is CASSLHEGNTIYF.

Ten or more counts support this clonotype. The chain employs TRBV12-3 or TRBV12-4 and TRBJ2-1; D possibly corresponds to TRBD1 (6 bases). This CDR3 is 12 amino acids long. V shed 6 bases and J shed 4 bases, with 7 bases lying between them. The CDR3 nucleotides read TGTGCCAGCAGGACAGGATACAATGAGCAGTTCTTC. This encodes CASRTGYNEQFF.

There are many counts of this clonotype. This may arise from a read error, as a much more abundant clone is one base away. CDR3 coding DNA: TGCAGTGCGAAGGACACAAACGGCTATGGCTACGCCTTC. Translated, it gives CSAKDTNGYGYAF. The V call is TRBV20-1, the J call TRBJ1-2, with D possibly matching TRBD1 (5 bases). This CDR3 contains 13 residues. Germline CDR1 and CDR2: DFQATT and SNEGSKA (reference sequence).

This clonotype appeared many times. This chain links TRBV7-2 with TRBJ1-5; 9 bases fit TRBD1. The CDR3 has 16 residues. Unmatched junction bases numbered 3, after V lost 1 base and J lost 2 bases. Germline V gene sequence: CDR1 SGHTA, CDR2 FQGNSA. The DNA for the CDR3 is TGTGCCAGCAGCTTAGGACAGGGGGGTGGCAATCAGCCCCAGCATTTT. It is translated as CASSLGQGGGNQPQHF.

This clonotype has only a few counts. The chain joins TRBV9 to TRBJ2-7; tentatively, D is TRBD1 (5 bases). The CDR3 covers 14 residues. V was cut by 6 bases and J by 6 bases, with 19 bases left in between. Germline loops: CDR1 SGDLS, CDR2 YYNGEE. The CDR3 spells CASNQGDLALEQYF. In DNA form, the CDR3 reads TGTGCCAGCAACCAAGGGGATTTGGCTCTCGAGCAGTACTTC.

As regards this clonotype: One end of the junction fails to match germline, which may point to a read error. The chain carries TRBV6-5 and TRBJ1-2, with 8 bases matching TRBD1. Per germline, CDR1 MNHEY and CDR2 SVGAGI. The CDR3 is 16 amino acids. DNA of the CDR3: TGTTCCAGCAGTTACCTCAGGGCAGGGGGCTCATATGGCTACACCTTC. Residues: CSSSYLRAGGSYGYTF.

This chain links TRBV27 with TRBJ1-5, with 8 bases matching TRBD1. After removal of 0 bases from V and 0 bases from J, the junction contained 4 bases not matched to a gene. The CDR3 runs to 17 residues. CDR1 MNHEY and CDR2 SMNVEV come from the germline V gene (reference sequence). The CDR3 loop reads CASSLSVGQGSNQPQHF. CDR3 bases: TGTGCCAGCAGTTTATCGGTCGGACAGGGTAGCAATCAGCCCCAGCATTTT.

This clonotype was detected many times. The chain carries TRBV24-1 and TRBJ1-3; D not certain. Trimming shortened V by 4 bases and J by 4 bases, and 19 bases separated the two germline ends. Germline V lookup: CDR1 KGHDR, CDR2 SFDVKD. The CDR3 spans 17 residues. The CDR3, as DNA: TGTGCCACCAGTGACTCTAACGAACTCGCAGGAGGAAACACCATATATTTT. Its translation is CATSDSNELAGGNTIYF.

Regarding this clonotype: This may be a read error, as it is one base from a much larger clone. This chain connects TRBV5-1 to TRBJ1-1; D uncertain. Per the germline V gene, CDR1 is SGHRS and CDR2 is YFSETQ. The CDR3 loop spans 13 amino acids. CDR3 sequence reads: CASSLAGNTDAFF. The CDR3, as DNA: TGCGCCAGCAGCTTGGCTGGGAACACTGACGCTTTCTTT.

This clonotype has a count of ten or more. A read error is possible here, since a much larger clone lies one base away. This rearrangement joins TRBV6-6 to TRBJ1-1; no definite D call. The CDR3 sequence is 16 residues long. CDR1 and CDR2 (germline): MNHNY, SVGAGI (reference sequence). V was pared by 0 bases and J by 1 base, with 12 bases between. The CDR3 region has the DNA TGTGCCAGCAGTTACTCTTGTGAACGGACGAACACTGAAGCTTTCTTT. It translates to CASSYSCERTNTEAFF.

In this sample, this clonotype turned up many times. A much larger clone is a single base away; this may be a read error. J is TRBJ1-6 and V is TRBV25-1; 7 positions agree with TRBD1. The germline gives CDR1 MGHDK, CDR2 SYGVNS. Trimming took 11 bases from V and 8 from J; bases not matched to a gene: 6. The CDR3 has 12 amino acids. In nucleotides, the CDR3 is TGTGCCCGACGTACAGGGGATTCACCCCTCCACTTT. As protein: CARRTGDSPLHF.

This clonotype was recorded at least ten times. V gene TRBV20-1 combines with J gene TRBJ1-5; D is possibly TRBD1 (5 bases). The CDR3 consists of 18 residues. V lost 6 bases and J lost 0, with 24 bases in between. The germline CDR1 and CDR2 sequences are DFQATT and SNEGSKA (reference sequence). The chain's CDR3 is CSASGGAGKPYSNQPQHF. CDR3 nucleotide sequence: TGCAGTGCCTCGGGCGGGGCAGGGAAGCCCTATAGCAATCAGCCCCAGCATTTT.

This clonotype was counted at least ten times. The rearrangement links TRBV4-3 to TRBJ2-3; TRBD2 agrees at 7 bases. CDR1 LGHNA and CDR2 YSLEER come from the germline V gene. Trimming removed 4 bases from V and 3 bases from J; junction bases left unmatched: 4. The CDR3 is 14 amino acids. CDR3: CASSRGGPTDTQYF. Here the CDR3 DNA reads TGCGCCAGCAGCCGGGGAGGGCCAACAGATACGCAGTATTTT.

Turning to this clonotype: This may be a read error: a much more frequent sequence differs by one nucleotide. This sequence joins TRBV3-1 and TRBJ1-5; the D gene is possibly TRBD2 (6 bases). The J call is uncertain, as TRBJ2-3 better fits the DNA end. This CDR3 has 13 amino acids. From germline, CDR1 is LGHDT and CDR2 YNNKEL (reference sequence). CDR3 region: CASSGGTLGPQYF. The DNA of the CDR3 is TGTGCCAGCAGCGGGGGGACCCTAGGGCCCCAGTATTTT.

This clonotype has a count of ten or more. This rearrangement joins TRBV6-1 to TRBJ2-7; 7 bases match TRBD2. This CDR3 is 12 amino acids long. From germline, CDR1 is MNHNS and CDR2 SASEGT. The CDR3, as DNA: TGTGCAGCGGGACGCAACTCCTACGAGCAGTACTTC. It is translated as CAAGRNSYEQYF.

At least ten counts were recorded for this clonotype. This chain joins TRBV5-1 and TRBJ2-1, with 13 bases that match TRBD2. Unmatched junction bases numbered 5, after V lost 3 bases and J lost 8 bases. The CDR3 is 15 amino acids. Germline V gene data show CDR1 as SGHRS and CDR2 as YFSETQ. This chain's CDR3 is CASSWTSGSADEQFF. CDR3 nucleotide sequence: TGCGCCAGCAGCTGGACTAGCGGGAGTGCCGATGAGCAGTTCTTC.

Remarks on this clonotype: This may be a read error, as it is one base from a much larger clone. The chain uses TRBV11-2 and TRBJ1-1; TRBD1 is a possible D gene (5 bases). The CDR3 runs to 14 residues. The germline V and J ends were trimmed by 3 bases and 6 bases, with 14 bases remaining between them. In germline, CDR1 is SGHAT, CDR2 FQNNGV. The CDR3 region is CASSLIAGSAEAFF. The DNA of the CDR3 is TGTGCCAGCAGCTTGATCGCAGGGTCCGCTGAAGCTTTCTTT.

By sample fraction, this clonotype is medium-sized. The chain is built from TRBV20-1 and TRBJ2-1, with TRBD2 matching over 7 bases. The junction had 13 bases not matched to a gene; V was cut back by 3 bases and J by 8 bases. The CDR3 loop spans 15 amino acids. Looked up from germline, CDR1 is DFQATT and CDR2 is SNEGSKA (reference sequence). The DNA of the CDR3 is TGCAGTGCTAGTTCACCAGCGGGATTTTCCCATGAGCAGTTCTTC. This sequence encodes CSASSPAGFSHEQFF.

This clonotype was recorded at least ten times. The V and J genes are TRBV7-2 and TRBJ1-3, with no clear D. Looked up from germline, CDR1 is SGHTA and CDR2 is FQGNSA. This CDR3 contains 14 residues. V shed 1 base and J shed 4 bases, with 8 bases lying between them. This CDR3 reads CASSLDNLGNTIYF. The CDR3 nucleotides read TGTGCCAGCAGCTTAGACAATCTCGGAAACACCATATATTTT. Supplemented by reference TRBV7-2 and TRBJ1-3, the full variable domain reads GAGVSQSPSNKVTEKGKDVELRCDPISGHTALYWYRQSLGQGLEFLIYFQGNSAPDKSGLPSDRFSAERTGGSVSTLTIQRTQQEDSAVYLCASSLDNLGNTIYFGEGSWLTVV.

Details on this clonotype: This may be a read error: a much more frequent sequence differs by one nucleotide. The V call is TRBV29-1, the J call TRBJ2-1; no clear D gene. This CDR3 has 13 residues. The germline V gene has CDR1 SQVTM and CDR2 ANQGSEA. The CDR3 nucleotides read TGCGGCGTTGAAGAAACGGTCGAAAATGAGCAGTTCTTC. Protein: CGVEETVENEQFF.